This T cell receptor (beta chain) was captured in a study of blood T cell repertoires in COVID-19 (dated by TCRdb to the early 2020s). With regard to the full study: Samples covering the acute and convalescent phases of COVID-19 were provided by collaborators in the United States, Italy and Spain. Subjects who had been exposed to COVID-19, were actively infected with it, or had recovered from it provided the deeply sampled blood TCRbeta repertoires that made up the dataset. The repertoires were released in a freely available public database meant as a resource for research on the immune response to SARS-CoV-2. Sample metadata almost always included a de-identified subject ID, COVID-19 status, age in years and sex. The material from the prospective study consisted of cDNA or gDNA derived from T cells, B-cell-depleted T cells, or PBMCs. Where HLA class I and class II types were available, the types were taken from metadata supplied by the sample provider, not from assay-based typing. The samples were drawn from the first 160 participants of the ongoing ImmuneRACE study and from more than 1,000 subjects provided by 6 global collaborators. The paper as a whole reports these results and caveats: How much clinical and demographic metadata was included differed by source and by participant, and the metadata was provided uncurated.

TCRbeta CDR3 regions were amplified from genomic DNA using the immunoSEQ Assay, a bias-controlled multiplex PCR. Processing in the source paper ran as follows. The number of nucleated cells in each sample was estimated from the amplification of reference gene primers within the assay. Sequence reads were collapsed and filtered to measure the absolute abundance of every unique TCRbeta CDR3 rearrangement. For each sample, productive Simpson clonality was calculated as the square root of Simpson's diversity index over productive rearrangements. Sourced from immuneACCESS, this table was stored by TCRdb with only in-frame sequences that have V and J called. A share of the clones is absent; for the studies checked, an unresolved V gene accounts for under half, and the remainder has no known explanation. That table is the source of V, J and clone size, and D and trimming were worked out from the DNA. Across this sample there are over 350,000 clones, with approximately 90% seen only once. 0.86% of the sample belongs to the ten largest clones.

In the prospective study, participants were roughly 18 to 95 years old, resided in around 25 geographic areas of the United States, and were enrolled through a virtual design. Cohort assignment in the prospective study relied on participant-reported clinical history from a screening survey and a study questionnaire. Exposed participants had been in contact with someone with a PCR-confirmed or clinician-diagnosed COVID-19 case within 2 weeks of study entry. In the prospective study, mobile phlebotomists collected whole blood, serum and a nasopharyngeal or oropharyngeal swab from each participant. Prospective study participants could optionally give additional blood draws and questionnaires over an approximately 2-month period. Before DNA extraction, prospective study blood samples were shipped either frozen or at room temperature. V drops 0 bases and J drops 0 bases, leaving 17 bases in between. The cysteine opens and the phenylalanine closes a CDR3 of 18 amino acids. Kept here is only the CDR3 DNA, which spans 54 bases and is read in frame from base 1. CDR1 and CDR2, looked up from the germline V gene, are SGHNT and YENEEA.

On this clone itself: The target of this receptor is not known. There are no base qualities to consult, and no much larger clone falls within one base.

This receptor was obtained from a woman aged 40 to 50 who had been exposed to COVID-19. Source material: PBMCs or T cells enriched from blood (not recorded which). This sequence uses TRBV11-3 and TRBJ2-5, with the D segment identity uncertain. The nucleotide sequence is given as TGTGCCAGCAGCTTAGATATCGCGATGAGGCAAAACCAAGAGACCCAGTACTTC. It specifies CASSLDIAMRQNQETQYF.